This T cell receptor (beta chain) was obtained from a study of blood T cell repertoires in COVID-19 (TCRdb year 2020). The study in broad terms: Samples from collaborators originated in the United States, Italy and Spain and spanned both the acute and convalescent phases of COVID-19. The material from the prospective study consisted of cDNA or gDNA derived from T cells, B-cell-depleted T cells, or PBMCs. Deeply sampled blood TCRbeta repertoires from subjects exposed to, actively infected with, or recovered from COVID-19 were included in the dataset. A freely available public database, intended as a resource for researchers studying the immune response to SARS-CoV-2, is where the repertoires were released. The samples were drawn from the first 160 participants of the ongoing ImmuneRACE study and from 1,254 subjects provided by 6 global collaborators. A de-identified subject ID, COVID-19 status, age in years and sex were almost always included in the sample metadata. Where available, HLA class I and class II types were obtained from metadata supplied by the sample provider rather than from assay-based typing. Broader findings and caveats from the paper: How much clinical and demographic metadata was included differed by source and by participant, and the metadata was provided uncurated.

In Seattle, one collaborating source enrolled patients while the infection was active and tracked those patients longitudinally over the course of disease. Each collaborating institution followed its own protocols to collect whole blood in K2EDTA tubes. Collaborator samples were shipped for TCRbeta analysis as frozen whole blood, isolated PBMCs, or DNA extracted from either sample type. This clone was counted a single time. The antigen it binds to is not known. Base qualities are missing; no much larger clone stands one base away. TCRbeta CDR3 regions were amplified from genomic DNA by means of the immunoSEQ Assay, a bias-controlled multiplex PCR. Processing in the source paper ran as follows. The number of nucleated cells in each sample was estimated from the amplification of reference gene primers within the assay. To quantify the absolute abundance of each unique TCRbeta CDR3 rearrangement, sequence reads were collapsed and filtered. For each sample, productive Simpson clonality was calculated by taking the square root of Simpson's diversity index across productive rearrangements. The table was pulled from immuneACCESS by TCRdb, which kept in-frame rearrangements only. Such tables lose some clones; where checked, under half of the loss comes from unresolved V genes, and the rest has no known cause. V and J calls and clone size are copied from that table; D and trimming were computed from the DNA. This sample has around 480,000 clones in its table, and 88% of those were observed once. Around an eighth of the sample is taken by the ten largest.

This clonotype was obtained from a woman in her fifties or sixties with COVID-19, enrolled during active disease. The sequenced sample consisted of peripheral blood.

The CDR3 region: CASSLSFGLSGSGYTF. The DNA reads as follows: TGTGCCAGCAGCTTATCGTTTGGACTATCCGGGAGTGGCTACACCTTC. The chain is assembled from TRBV7-2 and TRBJ1-2; a confident D gene designation cannot be given. V sheds 2 bases and J sheds 7 bases, leaving 20 bases between their ends. Counted from cysteine to phenylalanine, this CDR3 has 16 amino acids. Kept here is only the CDR3 DNA, which spans 48 bases and is read in frame from base 1. CDR1 and CDR2, looked up from the germline V gene, are SGHTA and FQGNSA.